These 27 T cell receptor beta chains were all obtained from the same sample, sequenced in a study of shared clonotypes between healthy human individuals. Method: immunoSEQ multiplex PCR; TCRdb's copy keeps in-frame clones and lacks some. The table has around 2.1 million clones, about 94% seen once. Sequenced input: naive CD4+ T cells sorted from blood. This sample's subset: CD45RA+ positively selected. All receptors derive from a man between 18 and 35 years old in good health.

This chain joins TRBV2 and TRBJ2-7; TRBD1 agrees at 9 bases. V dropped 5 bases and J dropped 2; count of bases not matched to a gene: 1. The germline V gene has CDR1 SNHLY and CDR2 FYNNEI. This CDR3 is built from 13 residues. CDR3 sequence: CASSWTGAYEQYF. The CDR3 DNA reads TGTGCCAGCAGTTGGACAGGGGCCTACGAGCAGTACTTC.

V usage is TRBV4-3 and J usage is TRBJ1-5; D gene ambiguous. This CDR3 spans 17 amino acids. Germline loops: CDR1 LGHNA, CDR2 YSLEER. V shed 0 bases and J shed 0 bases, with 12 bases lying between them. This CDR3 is CASSQDLTPGSNQPQHF. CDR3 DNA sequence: TGCGCCAGCAGCCAAGATTTAACTCCGGGTAGCAATCAGCCCCAGCATTTT.

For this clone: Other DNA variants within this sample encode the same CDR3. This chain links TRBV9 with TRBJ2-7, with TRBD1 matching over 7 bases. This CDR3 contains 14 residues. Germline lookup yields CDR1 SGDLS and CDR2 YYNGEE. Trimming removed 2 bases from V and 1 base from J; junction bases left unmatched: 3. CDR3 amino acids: CASSVTGSSYEQYF. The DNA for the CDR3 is TGTGCCAGCAGCGTGACAGGGAGTTCCTACGAGCAGTACTTC.

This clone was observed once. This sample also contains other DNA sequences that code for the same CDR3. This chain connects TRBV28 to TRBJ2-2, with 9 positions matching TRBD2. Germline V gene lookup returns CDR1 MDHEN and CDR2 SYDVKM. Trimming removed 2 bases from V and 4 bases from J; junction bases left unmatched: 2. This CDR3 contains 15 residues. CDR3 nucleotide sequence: TGTGCCAGCAGTTTAGCGGGGGGGCCCACCGGGGAGCTGTTTTTT. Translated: CASSLAGGPTGELFF.

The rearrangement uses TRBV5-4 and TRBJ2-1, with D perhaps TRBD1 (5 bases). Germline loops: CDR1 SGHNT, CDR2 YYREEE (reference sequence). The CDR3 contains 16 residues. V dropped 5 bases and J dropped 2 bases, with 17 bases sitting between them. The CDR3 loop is CASSSNIRTTYNEQFF. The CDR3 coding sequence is TGTGCCAGCAGTTCCAATATCAGGACAACCTACAATGAGCAGTTCTTC.

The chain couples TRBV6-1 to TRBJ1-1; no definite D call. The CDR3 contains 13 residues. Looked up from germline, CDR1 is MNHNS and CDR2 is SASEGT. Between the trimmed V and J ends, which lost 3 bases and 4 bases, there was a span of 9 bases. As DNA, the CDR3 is TGTGCCAGCAGTGATGGAGGGATCACTGAAGCTTTCTTT. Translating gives CASSDGGITEAFF.

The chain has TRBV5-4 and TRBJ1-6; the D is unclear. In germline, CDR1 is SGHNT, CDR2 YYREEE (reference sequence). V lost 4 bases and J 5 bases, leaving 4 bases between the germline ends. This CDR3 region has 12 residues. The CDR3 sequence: CASSPDNSPLHF. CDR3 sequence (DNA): TGTGCCAGCAGCCCCGATAATTCACCCCTCCACTTT.

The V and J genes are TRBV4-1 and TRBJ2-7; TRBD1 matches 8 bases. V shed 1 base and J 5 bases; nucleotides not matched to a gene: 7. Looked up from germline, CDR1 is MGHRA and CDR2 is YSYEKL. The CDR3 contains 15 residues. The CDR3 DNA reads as TGCGCCAGCAGCCAAGCTGACAGGGGATCCAACGAGCAGTACTTC. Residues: CASSQADRGSNEQYF.

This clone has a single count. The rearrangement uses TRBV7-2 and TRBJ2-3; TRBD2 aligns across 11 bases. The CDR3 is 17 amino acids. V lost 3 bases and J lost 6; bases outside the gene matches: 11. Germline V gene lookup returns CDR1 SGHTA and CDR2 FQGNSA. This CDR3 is CASSFDSGRAYKDTQYF. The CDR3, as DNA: TGTGCCAGCAGCTTCGATAGCGGGAGGGCTTATAAGGATACGCAGTATTTT. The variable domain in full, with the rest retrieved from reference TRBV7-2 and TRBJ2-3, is GAGVSQSPSNKVTEKGKDVELRCDPISGHTALYWYRQSLGQGLEFLIYFQGNSAPDKSGLPSDRFSAERTGGSVSTLTIQRTQQEDSAVYLCASSFDSGRAYKDTQYFGPGTRLTVL.

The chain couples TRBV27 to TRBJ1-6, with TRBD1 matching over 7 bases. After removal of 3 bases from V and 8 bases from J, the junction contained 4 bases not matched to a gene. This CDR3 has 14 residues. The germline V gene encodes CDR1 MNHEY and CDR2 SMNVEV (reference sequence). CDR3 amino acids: CASSFGTGDSPLHF. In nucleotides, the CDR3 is TGTGCCAGCAGTTTTGGAACAGGGGATTCACCCCTCCACTTT.

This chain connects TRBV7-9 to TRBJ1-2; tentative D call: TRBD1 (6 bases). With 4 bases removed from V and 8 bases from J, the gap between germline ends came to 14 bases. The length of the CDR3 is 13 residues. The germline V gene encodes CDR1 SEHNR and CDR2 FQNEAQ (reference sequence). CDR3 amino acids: CASSSQQGWGYTF. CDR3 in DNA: TGTGCCAGCAGCTCGCAACAGGGCTGGGGCTACACCTTC.

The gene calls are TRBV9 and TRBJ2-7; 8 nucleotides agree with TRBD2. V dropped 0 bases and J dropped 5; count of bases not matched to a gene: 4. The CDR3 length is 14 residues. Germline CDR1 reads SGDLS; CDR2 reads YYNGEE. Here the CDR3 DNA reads TGTGCCAGCAGCGTAGACAGCGGGAGCCACGAGCAGTACTTC. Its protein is CASSVDSGSHEQYF.

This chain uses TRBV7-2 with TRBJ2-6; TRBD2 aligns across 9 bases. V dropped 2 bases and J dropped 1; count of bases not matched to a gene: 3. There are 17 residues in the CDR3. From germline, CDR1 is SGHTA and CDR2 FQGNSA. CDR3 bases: TGTGCCAGCAGCTTAAGGCGGGAGGGTTCTGGGGCCAACGTCCTGACTTTC. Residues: CASSLRREGSGANVLTF.

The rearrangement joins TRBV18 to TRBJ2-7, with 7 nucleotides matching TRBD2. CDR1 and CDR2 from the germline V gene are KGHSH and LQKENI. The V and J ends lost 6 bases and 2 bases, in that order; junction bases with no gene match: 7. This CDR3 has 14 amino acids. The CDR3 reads CASSWRERAYEQYF. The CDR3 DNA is TGTGCCAGCTCTTGGCGGGAGAGGGCCTACGAGCAGTACTTC.

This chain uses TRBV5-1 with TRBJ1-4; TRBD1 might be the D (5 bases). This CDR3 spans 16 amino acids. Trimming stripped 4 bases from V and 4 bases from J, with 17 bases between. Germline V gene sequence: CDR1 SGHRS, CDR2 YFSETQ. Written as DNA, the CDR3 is TGCGCCAGCAGCCCGGAACCCGAGACAGTTAATGAAAAACTGTTTTTT. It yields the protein CASSPEPETVNEKLFF.

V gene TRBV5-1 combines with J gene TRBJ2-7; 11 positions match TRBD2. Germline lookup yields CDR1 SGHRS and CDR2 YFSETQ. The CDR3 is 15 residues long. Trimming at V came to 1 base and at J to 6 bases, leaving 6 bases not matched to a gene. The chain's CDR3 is CASSLSLAGGIEQYF. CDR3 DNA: TGCGCCAGCAGCTTGTCCCTAGCGGGAGGTATCGAGCAGTACTTC.

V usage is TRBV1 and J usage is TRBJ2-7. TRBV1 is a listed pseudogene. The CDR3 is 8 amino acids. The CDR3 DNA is TGCACCCCCGGACCGCCTGACTTC. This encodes CTPGPPDF.

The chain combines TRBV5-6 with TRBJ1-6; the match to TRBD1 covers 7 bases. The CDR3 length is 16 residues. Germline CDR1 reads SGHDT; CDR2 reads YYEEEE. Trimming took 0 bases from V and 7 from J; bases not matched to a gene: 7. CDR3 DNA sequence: TGTGCCAGCAGCTTGGTCGATGAACAGGGGAATTCACCCCTCCACTTT. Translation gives CASSLVDEQGNSPLHF.

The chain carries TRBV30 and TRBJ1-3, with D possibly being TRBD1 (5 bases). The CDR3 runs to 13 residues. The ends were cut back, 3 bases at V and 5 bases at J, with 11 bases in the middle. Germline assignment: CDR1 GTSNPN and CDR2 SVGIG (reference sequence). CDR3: CAWSSDTRNTIYF. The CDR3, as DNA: TGTGCCTGGAGCTCGGACACCAGAAACACCATATATTTT. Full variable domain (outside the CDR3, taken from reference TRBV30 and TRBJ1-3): SQTIHQWPATLVQPVGSPLSLECTVEGTSNPNLYWYRQAAGRGLQLLFYSVGIGQISSEVPQNLSASRPQDRQFILSSKKLLLSDSGFYLCAWSSDTRNTIYFGEGSWLTVV.

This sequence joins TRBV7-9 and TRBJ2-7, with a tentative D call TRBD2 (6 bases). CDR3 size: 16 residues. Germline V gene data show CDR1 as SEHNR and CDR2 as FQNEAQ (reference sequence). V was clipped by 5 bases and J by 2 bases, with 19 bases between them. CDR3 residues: CASSHPRGGLTYEQYF. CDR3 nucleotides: TGTGCCAGCAGCCACCCACGGGGAGGCTTGACCTACGAGCAGTACTTC.

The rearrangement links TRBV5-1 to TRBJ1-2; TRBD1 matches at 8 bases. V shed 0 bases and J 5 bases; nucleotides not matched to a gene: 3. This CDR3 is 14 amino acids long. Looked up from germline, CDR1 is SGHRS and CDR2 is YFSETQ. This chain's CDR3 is CASSLEGQVYGYTF. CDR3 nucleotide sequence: TGCGCCAGCAGCTTGGAGGGACAGGTTTATGGCTACACCTTC.

CDR3 nucleotides: TGTGCCAGCAGCCCCTCCGTAGGGAGAGCGGGCAATGAGCAGTTCTTC. Encoded protein: CASSPSVGRAGNEQFF. The chain couples TRBV7-3 to TRBJ2-1; possibly TRBD2 for D (6 bases). There are 16 residues in the CDR3. Germline assignment: CDR1 SGHTA and CDR2 FQGTGA. V lost 5 bases and J lost 6, with 20 bases in between.

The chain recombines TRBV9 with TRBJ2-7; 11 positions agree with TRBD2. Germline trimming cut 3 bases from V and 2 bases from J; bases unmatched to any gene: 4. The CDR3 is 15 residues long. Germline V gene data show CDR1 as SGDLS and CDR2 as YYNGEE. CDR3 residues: CASSAHSGGAYEQYF. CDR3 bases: TGTGCCAGCAGCGCCCATAGCGGGGGGGCCTACGAGCAGTACTTC.

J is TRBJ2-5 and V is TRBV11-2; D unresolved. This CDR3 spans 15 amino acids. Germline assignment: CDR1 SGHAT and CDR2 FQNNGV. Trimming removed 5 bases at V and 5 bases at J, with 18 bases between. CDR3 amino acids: CASSDQGRKTETQYF. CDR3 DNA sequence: TGTGCCAGCAGCGACCAAGGCAGAAAGACCGAGACCCAGTACTTC. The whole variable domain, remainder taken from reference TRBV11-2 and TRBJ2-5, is EAGVAQSPRYKIIEKRQSVAFWCNPISGHATLYWYQQILGQGPKLLIQFQNNGVVDDSQLPKDRFSAERLKGVDSTLKIQPAKLEDSAVYLCASSDQGRKTETQYFGPGTRLLVL.

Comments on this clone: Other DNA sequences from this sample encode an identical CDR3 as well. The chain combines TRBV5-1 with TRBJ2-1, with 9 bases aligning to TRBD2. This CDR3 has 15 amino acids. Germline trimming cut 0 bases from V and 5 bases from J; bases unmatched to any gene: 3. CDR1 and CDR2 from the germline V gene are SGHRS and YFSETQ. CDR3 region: CASSLVLAGNNEQFF. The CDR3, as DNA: TGCGCCAGCAGCTTGGTTCTAGCGGGGAACAATGAGCAGTTCTTC.

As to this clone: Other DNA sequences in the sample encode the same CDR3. The CDR3 loop reads CASSERGWNTEAFF. CDR3 DNA: TGTGCCAGCAGTGAAAGGGGTTGGAACACTGAAGCTTTCTTT. This chain links TRBV6-1 with TRBJ1-1; a weak D match, TRBD1 (5 bases). Deletions cut 2 bases from V and 1 base from J, with 8 bases between. CDR3 length: 14 residues. Germline CDR1 MNHNS, CDR2 SASEGT.

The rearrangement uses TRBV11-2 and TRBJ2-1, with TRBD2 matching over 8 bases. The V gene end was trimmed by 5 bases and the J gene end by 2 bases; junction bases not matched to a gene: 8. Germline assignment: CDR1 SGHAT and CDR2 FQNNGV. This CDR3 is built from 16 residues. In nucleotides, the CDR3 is TGTGCCAGCAGCCGACTGAGTAGCGGGGCCTACAATGAGCAGTTCTTC. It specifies CASSRLSSGAYNEQFF.